The clone carrying this T cell receptor beta chain was seen a handful of times. The data were obtained in a study of response to subunit inactivated influenza vaccine. TCRdb re-called the RT-PCR reads through MiXCR, storing one row per CDR3 protein. The sample gives about 620,000 distinct CDR3 sequences, approximately 10% of which show up once; roughly 9.6% is in the top ten. This sample was shared with a second study, whose subject was T cells expressing NK-cell markers. As reported in that work: Production of TCR beta cDNA relied on 5'RACE template switching with UMIs.

The sequencing used PBMCs from blood, collected on the day of vaccination. This receptor was obtained from a man aged 45-65 years who received an inactivated influenza vaccine.

The CDR3 DNA reads TGTGCCAGCATGGGGGGGACTAGCGGCCACAATGAGCAGTTCTTC. Translating it yields CASMGGTSGHNEQFF. The gene calls are TRBV2 and TRBJ2-1; 11 bases fit TRBD2. This CDR3 has 15 amino acids. The germline CDR1 and CDR2 sequences are SNHLY and FYNNEI. The trim removed 7 bases at V and 5 bases at J, leaving 7 bases unmatched.